Listed here are 30 T cell receptor beta chains from one sample, sequenced in a study of blood T cell repertoires in COVID-19. Method: immunoSEQ multiplex PCR; TCRdb's copy keeps in-frame clones and lacks some. The sample lists 150,000 to 200,000 clones; roughly four fifths were seen once. The sequenced sample consisted of peripheral blood. The receptor source for this set is a woman in her 70s with COVID-19, enrolled during active disease.

V is TRBV13 and J is TRBJ2-2, with 11 bases identical to TRBD2. Germline assignment: CDR1 PRHDT and CDR2 FYEKMQ (reference sequence). The CDR3 loop spans 18 amino acids. V dropped 6 bases and J dropped 3; count of bases not matched to a gene: 12. The CDR3 region is CASSTNTGTSGYTGELFF. In DNA form, the CDR3 reads TGTGCCAGCAGTACAAATACCGGGACTAGCGGCTACACCGGGGAGCTGTTTTTT.

The CDR3 loop reads CASTGTGLNYGYTF. Here the CDR3 DNA reads TGTGCCAGTACCGGGACAGGGTTAAACTATGGCTACACCTTC. The chain links TRBV19 to TRBJ1-2; TRBD1 matches 9 bases. Germline V gene sequence: CDR1 LNHDA, CDR2 SQIVND (reference sequence). The junction had 5 bases not matched to a gene; V was cut back by 7 bases and J by 2 bases. This CDR3 has 14 amino acids.

This rearrangement joins TRBV2 to TRBJ1-2; D perhaps matches TRBD1 (6 bases). CDR3 length: 14 amino acids. Per the germline V gene, CDR1 is SNHLY and CDR2 is FYNNEI. V lost 3 bases and J 1 base, leaving 9 bases between the germline ends. CDR3 sequence: CASSETGDNYGYTF. The CDR3 DNA is TGTGCCAGCAGTGAGACAGGCGATAACTATGGCTACACCTTC.

In this sample, this clone turned up many times. The chain has TRBV18 and TRBJ1-3; 10 bases match TRBD1. Germline V gives CDR1 KGHSH, CDR2 LQKENI. The ends lost 6 bases at V and 0 bases at J; junction bases unmatched: 11. This CDR3 is 18 amino acids long. The chain's CDR3 is CASSTDRGFLRSGNTIYF. The CDR3 region has the DNA TGTGCCAGCTCCACGGACAGGGGGTTTCTGCGCTCTGGAAACACCATATATTTT.

The V call is TRBV5-1, the J call TRBJ2-3, with 8 bases lining up with TRBD2. Per the germline V gene, CDR1 is SGHRS and CDR2 is YFSETQ. The CDR3 is made up of 19 amino acids. Trimming removed 0 bases from V and 6 bases from J; junction bases left unmatched: 18. The CDR3 loop is CASSLGQRLGTRGKDTQYF. CDR3 DNA sequence: TGCGCCAGCAGCTTGGGGCAGCGATTAGGGACTAGGGGAAAGGATACGCAGTATTTT.

This chain joins TRBV28 and TRBJ1-1; possibly TRBD1 for D (6 bases). The V end lost 7 bases, the J end lost 2 bases, and 11 bases lay between the germline ends. There are 13 residues in the CDR3. From germline, CDR1 is MDHEN and CDR2 SYDVKM. CDR3 sequence: CASTRTENTEAFF. As DNA, the CDR3 is TGTGCCAGCACCCGGACAGAAAACACTGAAGCTTTCTTT. The complete variable domain, with remaining parts taken from reference TRBV28 and TRBJ1-1, reads DVKVTQSSRYLVKRTGEKVFLECVQDMDHENMFWYRQDPGLGLRLIYFSYDVKMKEKGDIPEGYSVSREKKERFSLILESASTNQTSMYLCASTRTENTEAFFGQGTRLTVV.

The chain carries TRBV7-2 and TRBJ1-4; unclear D gene. Germline CDR1 is SGHTA and CDR2 is FQGNSA. V was trimmed by 3 bases and J by 3 bases, leaving 11 bases between them. The CDR3 runs 15 residues. CDR3 nucleotides: TGTGCCAGCAGCTTCGGAGGGCCCCCTAATGAAAAACTGTTTTTT. Protein product: CASSFGGPPNEKLFF.

The chain couples TRBV18 to TRBJ1-1; D unclear. V lost 2 bases and J 5 bases, leaving 9 bases between the germline ends. This CDR3 is built from 13 residues. Germline values: CDR1 KGHSH, CDR2 LQKENI. CDR3 coding DNA: TGTGCCAGCTCACCAGGTACCGGGACTGAAGCTTTCTTT. Its protein is CASSPGTGTEAFF.

CDR3 nucleotide sequence: TGCGCCAGCAGCCAAGGGACTAGCGGGGAGCAGTTCTTC. Amino acids: CASSQGTSGEQFF. V usage is TRBV4-3 and J usage is TRBJ2-1, with 11 bases fitting TRBD2. CDR3 length: 13 residues. The V and J ends lost 1 base and 10 bases, in that order; junction bases with no gene match: 0. From germline, CDR1 is LGHNA and CDR2 YSLEER.

The chain uses TRBV3-1 (or the pseudogene TRBV3-2) and TRBJ1-1, with D maybe TRBD1 (5 bases). Germline CDR1 reads LGHDT; CDR2 reads YNNKEL (reference sequence). There are 12 residues in the CDR3. Trimming took 4 bases from V and 7 from J, leaving 10 bases between them. CDR3 residues: CASSLGGGEAFF. CDR3 DNA: TGTGCCAGCAGCCTGGGGGGGGGTGAAGCTTTCTTT.

The genes are TRBV2 and TRBJ2-7; no definite D call. The CDR3 loop spans 12 amino acids. V was pared by 9 bases and J by 0 bases, with 9 bases between. CDR1 is SNHLY and CDR2 is FYNNEI in the germline V gene. The CDR3 protein is CASGRSSYEQYF. CDR3 DNA sequence: TGTGCCAGTGGGCGAAGCTCCTACGAGCAGTACTTC.

The rearrangement links TRBV6-2 or TRBV6-3 to TRBJ2-6, with D possibly matching TRBD2 (5 bases). CDR3 length: 16 residues. CDR1 is MNHEY and CDR2 is SVGEGT in the germline V gene. V was clipped by 3 bases and J by 4 bases, with 13 bases between them. The DNA of the CDR3 is TGTGCCAGCAGTTATCCCGGGATGCGAGGGGCCAACGTCCTGACTTTC. Amino acid sequence: CASSYPGMRGANVLTF.

The chain links TRBV7-8 to TRBJ2-2; 9 bases match TRBD2. The CDR3 is 15 residues long. The V segment lost 3 bases and the J segment 9 bases; nucleotides outside the gene matches: 8. Germline values: CDR1 SGHVS, CDR2 FQNEAQ. In DNA form, the CDR3 reads TGTGCCAGCAGCTTGGGACTAGCAGCCCACCGGGAGCTGTTTTTT. This sequence encodes CASSLGLAAHRELFF.

This sequence joins TRBV7-9 and TRBJ1-2, with no clear D. Trimming took 3 bases from V and 4 from J, leaving 9 bases between them. CDR3 length: 13 residues. The germline V gene encodes CDR1 SEHNR and CDR2 FQNEAQ (reference sequence). The CDR3 is CASSFEGSYGYTF. DNA for the CDR3: TGTGCCAGCAGCTTCGAGGGCAGCTATGGCTACACCTTC.

The chain employs TRBV6-5 and TRBJ1-4, with TRBD1 matching 7 bases. Germline CDR1 MNHEY, CDR2 SVGAGI. Trimming cost V 2 bases and J 8 bases; bases outside gene matches: 5. The CDR3 runs to 14 residues. The chain's CDR3 is CASSYDRVLEKLFF. The DNA for the CDR3 is TGTGCCAGCAGTTACGACAGGGTTTTGGAAAAACTGTTTTTT.

V and J are TRBV11-3 and TRBJ2-7; D is perhaps TRBD2 (5 bases). Germline V gene lookup returns CDR1 SGHNT and CDR2 YENEEA. Trimming pared 5 bases from V and 1 base from J, leaving 12 bases between. There are 14 residues in the CDR3. In nucleotides, the CDR3 is TGTGCCAGCAGCCCCCGACGGGGATCCTACGAGCAGTACTTC. Translating it yields CASSPRRGSYEQYF. The entire variable domain, with the rest obtained from reference TRBV11-3 and TRBJ2-7, is as follows: EAGVVQSPRYKIIEKKQPVAFWCNPISGHNTLYWYLQNLGQGPELLIRYENEEAVDDSQLPKDRFSAERLKGVDSTLKIQPAELGDSAVYLCASSPRRGSYEQYFGPGTRLTVT.

The V gene is TRBV19, the J gene TRBJ2-2; no clear D. The CDR3 totals 15 residues. With 0 bases removed from V and 0 bases from J, the gap between germline ends came to 5 bases. In germline, CDR1 is LNHDA, CDR2 SQIVND (reference sequence). CDR3 DNA: TGTGCCAGTAGTATAGAGCGGTCGAACACCGGGGAGCTGTTTTTT. It encodes CASSIERSNTGELFF. The variable domain in full, with the rest retrieved from reference TRBV19 and TRBJ2-2, is DGGITQSPKYLFRKEGQNVTLSCEQNLNHDAMYWYRQDPGQGLRLIYYSQIVNDFQKGDIAEGYSVSREKKESFPLTVTSAQKNPTAFYLCASSIERSNTGELFFGEGSRLTVL.

This clone showed up just a few times. This sequence joins TRBV5-1 and TRBJ2-3, with a weak D call TRBD2 (5 bases). The CDR3 sequence is 14 residues long. CDR1 SGHRS and CDR2 YFSETQ come from the germline V gene. Trimming removed 2 bases at V and 1 base at J, with 8 bases between. The CDR3 region has the DNA TGCGCCAGCAGCTTTGGAGGAGGCACAGATACGCAGTATTTT. This codes for CASSFGGGTDTQYF.

This clone came up once. The rearrangement links TRBV7-3 to TRBJ2-7, with a weak D call TRBD2 (6 bases). V gave up 2 bases and J gave up 2 bases, with 13 bases separating them. Germline lookup yields CDR1 SGHTA and CDR2 FQGTGA. The CDR3 length is 15 residues. The CDR3 DNA reads TGTGCCAGCAGCTTAGGCGCGGGATTGACCTACGAGCAGTACTTC. This translates into CASSLGAGLTYEQYF.

The V and J genes are TRBV28 and TRBJ2-5; 7 bases fit TRBD1. V lost 7 bases, J lost 4 bases, and 3 bases stayed unmatched. Germline V CDR1 and CDR2: MDHEN, SYDVKM. CDR3 length: 12 residues. CDR3 in DNA: TGTGCCAGCAACAGGGGTTCAGAGACCCAGTACTTC. Its protein is CASNRGSETQYF.

The genes are TRBV29-1 and TRBJ1-2, with D unclear. The CDR3 is made up of 12 amino acids. The germline V gene has CDR1 SQVTM and CDR2 ANQGSEA. V gave up 6 bases and J gave up 8 bases, with 16 bases separating them. CDR3 DNA: TGCAGCGTAAACCTTAATTCGGGGGGCTACACCTTC. Residues: CSVNLNSGGYTF.

This clone was picked up a small number of times. This sequence joins TRBV28 and TRBJ2-7, with 8 nucleotides matching TRBD2. Germline V lookup: CDR1 MDHEN, CDR2 SYDVKM. After removal of 4 bases from V and 1 base from J, the junction contained 6 bases not matched to a gene. The CDR3 runs to 15 residues. The CDR3 nucleotides are TGTGCCAGCAGTTGGAGTAGCGGGGTTTCCTACGAGCAGTACTTC. Translation gives CASSWSSGVSYEQYF.

This clone was seen only once. The V call is TRBV5-6, the J call TRBJ2-4; 8 bases line up with TRBD1. The CDR3 runs to 17 residues. The germline CDR1 and CDR2 sequences are SGHDT and YYEEEE. J was trimmed by 0 bases and V by 4 bases; bases with no gene match: 9. The CDR3 sequence: CASSPNRQGLAKNIQYF. In nucleotides, the CDR3 is TGTGCCAGCAGCCCCAACCGACAGGGGTTAGCCAAAAACATTCAGTACTTC.

The table lists this clone with a few counts. This chain connects TRBV27 to TRBJ2-7, with TRBD2 matching 10 bases. CDR1 is MNHEY and CDR2 is SMNVEV in the germline V gene (reference sequence). The ends lost 5 bases at V and 5 bases at J; junction bases unmatched: 9. This CDR3 spans 15 amino acids. In nucleotides, the CDR3 is TGTGCCAGCAGTAAGTTGTCTAGCGGGAGCAACGAGCAGTACTTC. Translated: CASSKLSSGSNEQYF.

This clone came up once. V and J are TRBV25-1 and TRBJ1-5; D uncertain. In germline, CDR1 is MGHDK, CDR2 SYGVNS. Trimming removed 4 bases from V and 7 bases from J, with 20 bases in between. This CDR3 has 16 residues. The CDR3 region has the DNA TGTGCCAGCAGTGGGGCTGGATCATCCTTAAACCAGCCCCAGCATTTT. This gives the protein CASSGAGSSLNQPQHF.

The chain employs TRBV9 and TRBJ1-3; D call uncertain. The V end lost 3 bases, the J end lost 9 bases, and 16 bases lay between the germline ends. Germline V CDR1 and CDR2: SGDLS, YYNGEE. The CDR3 totals 14 residues. CDR3 sequence: CASSALGEVATIYF. DNA of the CDR3: TGTGCCAGCAGCGCCCTCGGAGAGGTGGCCACCATATATTTT.

V and J are TRBV3-1 (or the pseudogene TRBV3-2) and TRBJ2-7; 9 bases map to TRBD2. CDR3 length equals 14 residues. Germline CDR1 and CDR2: LGHDT and YNNKEL (reference sequence). V gave up 4 bases and J gave up 5 bases; unmatched junction bases: 6. Written as DNA, the CDR3 is TGTGCCAGCAGCCTTGGGACTAGCAACCACGAGCAGTACTTC. Its translation is CASSLGTSNHEQYF.

The CDR3 sequence is CASSPWTGATYNSPLHF. CDR3 coding DNA: TGTGCCAGCAGCCCATGGACAGGGGCGACCTATAATTCACCCCTCCACTTT. This chain joins TRBV5-6 and TRBJ1-6; 9 bases align to TRBD1. V was clipped by 4 bases and J by 2 bases; unmatched bases: 7. Germline assignment: CDR1 SGHDT and CDR2 YYEEEE. The CDR3 sequence is 17 residues long.

V and J are TRBV28 and TRBJ1-5; D is unclear. Deletions cut 5 bases from V and 3 bases from J, with 8 bases between. The germline V gene has CDR1 MDHEN and CDR2 SYDVKM. The CDR3 is made up of 13 amino acids. CDR3 protein: CASSLGHNQPQHF. The CDR3 DNA follows: TGTGCCAGCAGTCTAGGCCACAATCAGCCCCAGCATTTT.

This chain connects TRBV5-4 to TRBJ1-1, with TRBD1 identical over 10 bases. J was trimmed by 3 bases and V by 4 bases; bases with no gene match: 9. The germline CDR1 and CDR2 sequences are SGHNT and YYREEE (reference sequence). The CDR3 extends over 16 amino acids. In DNA, the CDR3 is TGTGCCAGCAGCAATGGACAGGGGGTGGGATACACTGAAGCTTTCTTT. Residues: CASSNGQGVGYTEAFF.